These 31 T cell receptor beta chains originate from one sample sequenced in a study of metastatic and nonmetastatic thyroid tumors. Using MiXCR, TCRdb reanalyzed the PCR reads. This table has tens of thousands of clones, approximately 4.1% appearing once. Thyroid surgery was performed in patients who had received no treatment beforehand. Sequencing was carried out using blood. Receptors were obtained from a female donor with papillary thyroid cancer or a benign thyroid nodule (not recorded which). Some clones in this sample may be carry-over from other donors' samples.

In the case of this clone: This may arise from a read error, as a much more abundant clone is one base away. This sequence joins TRBV19 and TRBJ2-3; no firm D call. Per the germline V gene, CDR1 is LNHDA and CDR2 is SQIVND (reference sequence). The CDR3 runs 14 residues. V was trimmed by 7 bases and J by 10 bases, leaving 21 bases between them. The CDR3 is CASIVKTTGVAQYF. CDR3 DNA sequence: TGTGCCAGTATTGTAAAGACGACCGGAGTGGCGCAGTATTTT.

This clone was found many times. The CDR3 protein is CATLRTGMNTEAFF. The CDR3 DNA sequence: TGTGCCACCCTAAGGACAGGTATGAACACTGAAGCTTTCTTT. The rearrangement uses TRBV19 and TRBJ1-1; the match to TRBD1 covers 7 bases. This CDR3 has 14 residues. V was clipped by 10 bases and J by 0 bases; unmatched bases: 8. The germline CDR1 and CDR2 sequences are LNHDA and SQIVND (reference sequence).

This clone was picked up a small number of times. This sequence may be a read error, since a much larger clone differs from it by one base. The CDR3 coding sequence is TGTGCCAGCAGTTTAAGACCATTGCCCTCTAATGAAAAACTGTTTTTT. This sequence encodes CASSLRPLPSNEKLFF. The chain joins TRBV27 to TRBJ1-4; D call uncertain. The CDR3 loop spans 16 amino acids. Germline CDR1 MNHEY, CDR2 SMNVEV (reference sequence). The V end was cut by 2 bases, the J end by 3 bases, with 13 bases between. The whole variable domain, remainder taken from reference TRBV27 and TRBJ1-4, is EAQVTQNPRYLITVTGKKLTVTCSQNMNHEYMSWYRQDPGLGLRQIYYSMNVEVTDKGDVPEGYKVSRKEKRNFPLILESPSPNQTSLYFCASSLRPLPSNEKLFFGSGTQLSVL.

This clone was recorded a few times. The chain carries TRBV20-1 and TRBJ2-7, with 10 bases identical to TRBD2. This CDR3 region has 14 residues. The J segment lost 4 bases and the V segment lost 5 bases, leaving 8 bases of the junction unmatched. From germline, CDR1 is DFQATT and CDR2 SNEGSKA (reference sequence). DNA for the CDR3: TGCAGTGCTGGTAGGGGGACTAGCGATTACGAGCAGTACTTC. It is translated as CSAGRGTSDYEQYF.

There are many counts of this clone. This rearrangement joins TRBV7-2 to TRBJ2-2; TRBD2 matches 12 bases. The trim removed 5 bases at V and 9 bases at J, leaving 16 bases unmatched. CDR1 SGHTA and CDR2 FQGNSA come from the germline V gene. The length of the CDR3 is 18 residues. The CDR3 DNA reads as TGTGCCAGCAGCCCCTCTATGAGACTAGCGGGAGTTGGCAGGGAGCTGTTTTTT. Its protein is CASSPSMRLAGVGRELFF.

This clone came up many times. The chain recombines TRBV4-1 with TRBJ1-2; D gene unclear. V was pared by 1 base and J by 4 bases, with 13 bases between. The germline V gene has CDR1 MGHRA and CDR2 YSYEKL. The CDR3 totals 15 residues. CDR3 sequence reads: CASSQVAGQSYGYTF. In DNA, the CDR3 is TGCGCCAGCAGCCAAGTCGCTGGGCAGAGCTATGGCTACACCTTC.

This clone was picked up many times. This chain connects TRBV28 to TRBJ2-7, with 7 bases lining up with TRBD1. The CDR3 totals 14 residues. V shed 2 bases, J shed 4 bases, and the junction held 5 bases outside the gene matches. CDR1 and CDR2 (germline): MDHEN, SYDVKM. The CDR3 loop reads CASSLRGPGYEQYF. The CDR3 nucleotides read TGTGCCAGCAGTTTAAGGGGGCCGGGGTACGAGCAGTACTTC.

This clone was detected many times. The chain carries TRBV12-5 and TRBJ2-1; 10 nucleotides align to TRBD1. This CDR3 is built from 15 residues. V lost 5 bases, J lost 6 bases, and 7 bases stayed unmatched. The germline gives CDR1 LGHNT, CDR2 FRNRAP. In DNA, the CDR3 is TGTGCTAGTGGTCTAAGACAGGGGGCGGGCAATGAGCAGTTCTTC. Protein product: CASGLRQGAGNEQFF.

This clone was detected many times. This chain connects TRBV30 to TRBJ1-3, with D perhaps TRBD1 (5 bases). This CDR3 comprises 13 residues. Germline assignment: CDR1 GTSNPN and CDR2 SVGIG (reference sequence). V lost 5 bases and J lost 8, with 16 bases in between. The CDR3 DNA is TGTGCCTGGGGGGACCAAGTGGGGGACACCATATATTTT. Protein sequence: CAWGDQVGDTIYF.

In the case of this clone: One base away lies a much larger clone, so this may be a sequencing read error. The J gene is TRBJ2-3, the V gene TRBV3-1; D not certain. Trimming cost V 5 bases and J 2 bases, with 11 bases left between them. Germline V gene lookup returns CDR1 LGHDT and CDR2 YNNKEL (reference sequence). This CDR3 spans 14 amino acids. The CDR3 nucleotides are TGTGCCAGCAGCTTATTATCGGACACAGATACGCAGTATTTT. It encodes CASSLLSDTDTQYF.

This clone has at least ten counts. The V and J genes are TRBV14 and TRBJ2-2; D could derive from TRBD1 or TRBD2 (5 bases each). The CDR3 runs 16 residues. From germline, CDR1 is SGHDN and CDR2 FVKESK. The V end lost 0 bases, the J end lost 4 bases, and 12 bases lay between the germline ends. The DNA of the CDR3 is TGTGCCAGCAGCCAAGATTTTGGGGACGGCACCGGGGAGCTGTTTTTT. Its translation is CASSQDFGDGTGELFF.

The table lists this clone with many counts. The rearrangement joins TRBV3-1 to TRBJ1-2; D gene ambiguous. The germline V and J ends were trimmed by 4 bases and 6 bases, with 12 bases remaining between them. Germline CDR1 and CDR2: LGHDT and YNNKEL (reference sequence). The CDR3 loop spans 13 amino acids. The CDR3 spells CASSPGPRDGYTF. In DNA form, the CDR3 reads TGTGCCAGCAGCCCGGGCCCCCGGGATGGCTACACCTTC. The entire variable domain, with the rest obtained from reference TRBV3-1 and TRBJ1-2, is as follows: DTAVSQTPKYLVTQMGNDKSIKCEQNLGHDTMYWYKQDSKKFLKIMFSYNNKELIINETVPNRFSPKSPDKAHLNLHINSLELGDSAVYFCASSPGPRDGYTFGSGTRLTVV.

This clone was observed many times. The chain recombines TRBV9 with TRBJ2-7, with TRBD2 identical over 8 bases. CDR1 SGDLS and CDR2 YYNGEE come from the germline V gene. The V gene end was trimmed by 0 bases and the J gene end by 6 bases; junction bases not matched to a gene: 5. The CDR3 loop spans 14 amino acids. CDR3 coding DNA: TGTGCCAGCAGCGTAGCAGCGGGAGTCGGCGAGCAGTACTTC. Translation: CASSVAAGVGEQYF.

This clone was recorded many times. The chain is built from TRBV30 and TRBJ2-6; D remains unclear. The CDR3 totals 14 residues. Germline V CDR1 and CDR2: GTSNPN, SVGIG (reference sequence). V lost 6 bases, J lost 4 bases, and 13 bases lay in between. The CDR3 region has the DNA TGTGCCTGCCCTCGTTATCGGGGGGCCAACGTCCTGACTTTC. Protein: CACPRYRGANVLTF. Variable domain in full (rest from reference TRBV30 and TRBJ2-6): SQTIHQWPATLVQPVGSPLSLECTVEGTSNPNLYWYRQAAGRGLQLLFYSVGIGQISSEVPQNLSASRPQDRQFILSSKKLLLSDSGFYLCACPRYRGANVLTFGAGSRLTVL.

This clone was seen at least ten times. This chain uses TRBV14 with TRBJ1-3; tentative D call: TRBD1 (5 bases). CDR1 is SGHDN, CDR2 FVKESK, per germline. V gave up 4 bases and J gave up 4 bases, with 11 bases separating them. The CDR3 is 14 amino acids. The CDR3 sequence: CASSPQGFGNTIYF. The CDR3 region has the DNA TGTGCCAGCAGCCCGCAGGGATTCGGAAACACCATATATTTT.

Regarding this clone: Just one base apart from a much larger clone, this may be a read error. The limits of the CDR3 on the DNA are not certain, so only TCRdb's listed CDR3 is given. This rearrangement joins TRBV3-1 to TRBJ1-2. In germline, CDR1 is LGHDT, CDR2 YNNKEL (reference sequence). The CDR3 is 13 amino acids in total, end residues counted. The CDR3 region is CASSHRGNYGCTF.

This clone has at least ten counts. V gene TRBV15 combines with J gene TRBJ2-7; D is perhaps TRBD1 or TRBD2 (6 bases each). CDR1 is LNHNV, CDR2 YYDKDF, per germline (reference sequence). CDR3 length equals 15 residues. The V end was cut by 5 bases, the J end by 4 bases, with 18 bases between. In nucleotides, the CDR3 is TGTGCCACCAGCCACCCCCCGGGGGCATCGTACGAGCAGTACTTC. It translates to CATSHPPGASYEQYF.

In this sample, this clone turned up many times. A read error is possible here, since a much larger clone lies one base away. The chain recombines TRBV6-5 with TRBJ1-2, with D maybe TRBD1 (5 bases). The CDR3 is made up of 12 amino acids. Per the germline V gene, CDR1 is MNHEY and CDR2 is SVGAGI. Deletions cut 2 bases from V and 8 bases from J, with 9 bases between. CDR3 loop: CASSYQGFGYTF. The CDR3 nucleotides are TGTGCCAGCAGTTACCAGGGATTCGGCTACACCTTC.

There are a few counts of this clone. One junction end does not reproduce the germline sequence, and a read error may be involved. V gene TRBV24-1 combines with J gene TRBJ2-2, with a tentative D call TRBD2 (6 bases). The CDR3 extends over 15 amino acids. Germline V lookup: CDR1 KGHDR, CDR2 SFDVKD. CDR3 sequence reads: CATSDSLDYTVELFF. CDR3 DNA: TGTGCCACCAGTGATTCATTGGACTACACCGTGGAGCTGTTTTTT.

The chain joins TRBV6-1 to TRBJ2-7; D gene ambiguous. The germline gives CDR1 MNHNS, CDR2 SASEGT. The V gene lost 3 bases and the J gene lost 2 bases, with 2 bases spanning the gap. This CDR3 is built from 11 residues. CDR3 DNA: TGTGCCAGCAGTGACACCTACGAGCAGTACGTC. Its protein is CASSDTYEQYV.

In its sample, this clone was seen many times. The chain couples TRBV6-1 to TRBJ2-3; possibly TRBD1 or TRBD2 for D (5 bases each). Germline values: CDR1 MNHNS, CDR2 SASEGT. The CDR3 covers 14 residues. The V end lost 5 bases, the J end lost 2 bases, and 11 bases lay between the germline ends. CDR3 protein: CASSSGRNTDTQYF. The DNA of the CDR3 is TGTGCCAGCAGTTCGGGACGAAACACAGATACGCAGTATTTT.

The sample holds a few counts of this clone. J is TRBJ1-6 and V is TRBV3-1; D remains ambiguous. The V gene lost 4 bases and the J gene lost 6 bases, with 10 bases spanning the gap. This CDR3 contains 14 residues. Germline loops: CDR1 LGHDT, CDR2 YNNKEL (reference sequence). DNA for the CDR3: TGTGCCAGCAGCCTAAATCCCTTTAATTCACCCCTCCACTTT. This translates into CASSLNPFNSPLHF.

V gene TRBV7-9 combines with J gene TRBJ1-1, with D unclear. CDR3 length: 16 residues. Germline-derived CDR1 and CDR2 are SEHNR and FQNEAQ (reference sequence). V was shortened by 5 bases and J by 2 bases, with 18 bases between the two germline ends. Here the CDR3 reads CASSPYMAAINTEAFF. Written as DNA, the CDR3 is TGTGCCAGCAGCCCGTATATGGCCGCCATTAACACTGAAGCTTTCTTT.

At least ten counts were recorded for this clone. Sequence at one end of the junction differs from germline and may be a read error. The rearrangement uses TRBV6-1 and TRBJ2-1; 11 positions match TRBD2. The CDR3 is 15 residues long. CDR1 is MNHNS, CDR2 SASEGT, per germline. The DNA for the CDR3 is TGTGCCAGCAGGGAAGGGGGGACTAGCGGAAGAAAGCAGTTCTTC. Translated, it gives CASREGGTSGRKQFF.

This clone was found a few times. This chain links TRBV5-6 with TRBJ2-2; D possibly matches TRBD1 or TRBD2 (5 bases each). V lost 0 bases, J lost 5 bases, and 23 bases lay in between. CDR1 is SGHDT and CDR2 is YYEEEE in the germline V gene. This CDR3 has 19 residues. The CDR3 loop reads CASSLAWWQGEGQTGELFF. DNA for the CDR3: TGTGCCAGCAGCTTGGCTTGGTGGCAGGGTGAGGGCCAGACCGGGGAGCTGTTTTTT. The variable domain in full, with the rest retrieved from reference TRBV5-6 and TRBJ2-2, is DAGVTQSPTHLIKTRGQQVTLRCSPKSGHDTVSWYQQALGQGPQFIFQYYEEEERQRGNFPDRFSGHQFPNYSSELNVNALLLGDSALYLCASSLAWWQGEGQTGELFFGEGSRLTVL.

In this sample, this clone turned up many times. The CDR3 is CATSDPGQGSRYTF. CDR3 DNA sequence: TGTGCCACCAGTGATCCTGGACAGGGAAGCCGCTACACCTTC. This rearrangement joins TRBV24-1 to TRBJ1-2; 8 bases match TRBD1. This CDR3 is 14 amino acids long. Trimming removed 3 bases from V and 9 bases from J; junction bases left unmatched: 8. Germline V lookup: CDR1 KGHDR, CDR2 SFDVKD.

This clone was seen at least ten times. The V gene is TRBV7-9, the J gene TRBJ2-5, with 7 bases that match TRBD2. The CDR3 contains 16 residues. With V trimmed by 1 base and J by 2 bases, 7 bases remained unmatched. CDR1 and CDR2 (germline): SEHNR, FQNEAQ (reference sequence). As DNA, the CDR3 is TGTGCCAGCAGCTTAGGACTAGCCTCGGGGCAAGAGACCCAGTACTTC. Translated, it gives CASSLGLASGQETQYF.

The genes are TRBV28 and TRBJ1-5; the D gene is possibly TRBD1 (5 bases). This CDR3 comprises 14 residues. Trimming removed 3 bases from V and 6 bases from J, with 12 bases in between. From germline, CDR1 is MDHEN and CDR2 SYDVKM. The CDR3 nucleotides are TGTGCCAGCAGTTTTGGGGGACTGGGTCAGCCCCAGCATTTT. Translated: CASSFGGLGQPQHF.

This clone was seen at least ten times. The chain has TRBV28 and TRBJ1-2, with D possibly TRBD1 on 5 matching bases. Germline V gene sequence: CDR1 MDHEN, CDR2 SYDVKM. The CDR3 length is 11 residues. V dropped 6 bases and J dropped 8 bases, with 10 bases sitting between them. CDR3: CASRGVGGYTF. As DNA, the CDR3 is TGTGCCAGCAGGGGGGTTGGCGGCTACACCTTC.

This clone has ten or more counts. The chain joins TRBV6-1 to TRBJ2-1, with D possibly being TRBD2 (5 bases). The CDR3 consists of 11 residues. CDR1 is MNHNS, CDR2 SASEGT, per germline. V lost 6 bases and J lost 8, with 8 bases in between. CDR3 bases: TGTGCCAGCAGAGGACTGGATGAGCAGTTCTTC. This codes for CASRGLDEQFF.

This clone was detected ten times or more. J is TRBJ1-2 and V is TRBV4-1, with D maybe TRBD1 (5 bases). Germline lookup yields CDR1 MGHRA and CDR2 YSYEKL. CDR3 length: 14 residues. The V gene lost 1 base and the J gene lost 6 bases, with 12 bases spanning the gap. CDR3 amino acids: CASSQVQGSDGYTF. In DNA, the CDR3 is TGCGCCAGCAGCCAAGTTCAGGGCAGCGATGGCTACACCTTC.